This passage covers 11 T cell receptor beta chains from one sample sequenced in a study of T-cell memory formation after mild COVID-19 (dated by TCRdb to the early 2020s). The library was prepared using 5' RACE. TCRdb names Illumina NovaSeq 6000 as the instrument used. TCRdb ran its own pipeline on the public reads, namely fastp trimming at Q25 and MiXCR clone calling, and kept in-frame beta chains. Rows with one shared CDR3 protein collapse into an entry with the most common genes and DNA. Present in this sample are about 270,000 distinct CDR3 sequences, 16% of which were seen just once. The ten biggest clones cover around 20% of the sample. The specimen was PBMCs or a T cell subset sorted from them (not recorded which). These receptors originate from a man younger than 30 who had mild COVID-19 (a few samples of this study predate the infection). The sample titles of this study are shuffled in the database, so cell type and time point are left out; the donor was told from shared clones.

This clonotype turned up a few times. The chain has TRBV5-5 and TRBJ1-5; D ambiguous. Per germline, CDR1 SGHKS and CDR2 YYEKEE (reference sequence). The V gene lost 4 bases and the J gene lost 5 bases, with 16 bases spanning the gap. The CDR3 runs 15 residues. Here the CDR3 DNA reads TGTGCCAGCAGCCTTCCCGGGGTCCGAGATCAGCCCCAGCATTTT. It translates to CASSLPGVRDQPQHF. Drawing the rest from reference TRBV5-5 and TRBJ1-5, the complete variable domain is DAGVTQSPTHLIKTRGQQVTLRCSPISGHKSVSWYQQVLGQGPQFIFQYYEKEERGRGNFPDRFSARQFPNYSSELNVNALLLGDSALYLCASSLPGVRDQPQHFGDGTRLSIL.

This clonotype was seen a few times. V is TRBV5-1 and J is TRBJ2-7, with D hard to call. V lost 5 bases and J 3 bases, leaving 12 bases between the germline ends. This CDR3 comprises 13 residues. Per germline, CDR1 SGHRS and CDR2 YFSETQ. CDR3 sequence reads: CASSRTDFYEQYF. CDR3 in DNA: TGCGCCAGCAGTCGGACGGATTTCTACGAGCAGTACTTC.

DNA of the CDR3: TGTGCCAGCAGTGAGGCGGGGATCGTCGACGAGCAGTACTTC. Amino acids: CASSEAGIVDEQYF. The chain links TRBV6-1 to TRBJ2-7, with a weak D call TRBD2 (6 bases). The CDR3 is 14 amino acids. Germline V gives CDR1 MNHNS, CDR2 SASEGT. Trimming took off 3 bases at V and 5 bases at J, with 14 bases between the two ends.

The rearrangement joins TRBV19 to TRBJ2-5, with D perhaps TRBD2 (6 bases). Deletions cut 3 bases from V and 7 bases from J, with 12 bases between. The CDR3 runs to 13 residues. CDR1 is LNHDA and CDR2 is SQIVND in the germline V gene (reference sequence). CDR3 sequence: CASSINTEGTQYF. The DNA of the CDR3 is TGTGCCAGTAGTATTAATACGGAGGGGACCCAGTACTTC.

V usage is TRBV7-9 and J usage is TRBJ2-7, with 9 bases that match TRBD2. This CDR3 region has 15 residues. V shed 5 bases and J 0 bases; nucleotides not matched to a gene: 5. The germline V gene encodes CDR1 SEHNR and CDR2 FQNEAQ (reference sequence). CDR3 sequence (DNA): TGTGCCAGCAGCCACCCTAGCGGGGTCTCCTACGAGCAGTACTTC. This codes for CASSHPSGVSYEQYF.

The CDR3 DNA reads as TGTGCCAGCAGCACGGGGACAGGGGGGCGTAATGAGCAGTTCTTC. Protein sequence: CASSTGTGGRNEQFF. The chain joins TRBV7-6 to TRBJ2-1; TRBD1 matches at 11 bases. V lost 5 bases, J lost 7 bases, and 7 bases stayed unmatched. Germline V gene lookup returns CDR1 SGHVS and CDR2 FNYEAQ. This CDR3 has 15 amino acids. The full variable domain, with the rest looked up from reference TRBV7-6 and TRBJ2-1, is GAGVSQSPRYKVTKRGQDVALRCDPISGHVSLYWYRQALGQGPEFLTYFNYEAQQDKSGLPNDRFSAERPEGSISTLTIQRTEQRDSAMYRCASSTGTGGRNEQFFGPGTRLTVL.

This clonotype was seen a handful of times. The V call is TRBV9, the J call TRBJ2-1; 9 positions agree with TRBD2. CDR1 and CDR2 from the germline V gene are SGDLS and YYNGEE. After removal of 0 bases from V and 8 bases from J, the junction contained 3 bases not matched to a gene. The CDR3 runs 14 residues. The CDR3 loop is CASSVAGTSYEQFF. The CDR3 coding sequence is TGTGCCAGCAGCGTAGCCGGGACTAGCTATGAGCAGTTCTTC.

The rearrangement uses TRBV10-2 and TRBJ2-6; TRBD2 is a possible D gene (7 bases). Germline V gene data show CDR1 as WSHSY and CDR2 as SAAADI. The length of the CDR3 is 15 residues. V was shortened by 6 bases and J by 2 bases, with 11 bases between the two germline ends. For the CDR3, the DNA is TGCGCCAGCAGGAAGGGGGGGGCTGGGGCCAACGTCCTGACTTTC. This sequence encodes CASRKGGAGANVLTF.

The sample holds many counts of this clonotype. This chain uses TRBV4-1 with TRBJ2-5; D is possibly TRBD1 or TRBD2 (6 bases each). This CDR3 region has 19 residues. Germline V gene sequence: CDR1 MGHRA, CDR2 YSYEKL. Trimming shortened V by 2 bases and J by 0 bases, and 22 bases separated the two germline ends. CDR3 nucleotide sequence: TGCGCCAGCAGCCAATCAATAGGAAGTCCCGGGGGCTACCAAGAGACCCAGTACTTC. Residues: CASSQSIGSPGGYQETQYF.

The rearrangement uses TRBV12-3 or TRBV12-4 and TRBJ2-3; D gene unclear. CDR3 size: 13 residues. The ends were cut back, 7 bases at V and 4 bases at J, with 12 bases in the middle. The CDR3 sequence is CASTWGGADTQYF. The CDR3, as DNA: TGTGCCAGCACCTGGGGTGGCGCAGATACGCAGTATTTT.

The genes are TRBV28 and TRBJ2-2; weak D call: TRBD2 (7 bases). CDR1 is MDHEN and CDR2 is SYDVKM in the germline V gene. Trimming cost V 3 bases and J 6 bases, with 14 bases left between them. The CDR3 is 15 residues long. CDR3 nucleotides: TGTGCCAGCAGTTTTGGGGGGGCGAGCGCCGGGGAGCTGTTTTTT. Residues: CASSFGGASAGELFF.